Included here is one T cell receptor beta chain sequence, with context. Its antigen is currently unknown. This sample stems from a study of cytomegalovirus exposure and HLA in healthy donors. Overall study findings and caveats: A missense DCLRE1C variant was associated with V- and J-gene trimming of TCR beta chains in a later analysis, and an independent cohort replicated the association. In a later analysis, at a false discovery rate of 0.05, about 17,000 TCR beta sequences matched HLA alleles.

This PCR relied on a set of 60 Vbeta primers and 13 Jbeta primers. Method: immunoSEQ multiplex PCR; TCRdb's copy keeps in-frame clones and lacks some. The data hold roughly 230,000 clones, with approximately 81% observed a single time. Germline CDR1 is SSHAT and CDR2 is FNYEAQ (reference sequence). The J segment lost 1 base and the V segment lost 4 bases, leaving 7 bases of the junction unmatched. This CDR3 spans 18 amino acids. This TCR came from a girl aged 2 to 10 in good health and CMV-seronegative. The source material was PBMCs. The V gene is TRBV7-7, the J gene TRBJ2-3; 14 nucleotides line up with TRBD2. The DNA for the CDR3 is TGTGCCAGCAGCTCCGGGACTAGCGGGAGTCGCGGCACAGATACGCAGTATTTT. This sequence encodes CASSSGTSGSRGTDTQYF. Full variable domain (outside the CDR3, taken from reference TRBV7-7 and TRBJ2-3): GAGVSQSPRYKVTKRGQDVTLRCDPISSHATLYWYQQALGQGPEFLTYFNYEAQPDKSGLPSDRFSAERPEGSISTLTIQRTEQRDSAMYRCASSSGTSGSRGTDTQYFGPGTRLTVL.